This TCR beta chain was documented in a study of T cell repertoires in cytomegalovirus infection. Study-wide background: Public TCR beta signature analysis indicated the presence of both CMV infection and matching HLA type. Study findings and constraints: HLA-C-restricted TCR beta clonotypes specific for CMV led the ex vivo response. Cumulative public TCR beta family frequency identified carriers of CMV plus the relevant HLA.

TCRdb itself ran the reads through MiXCR, one entry per CDR3 protein. The table includes fewer than 300,000 distinct CDR3 sequences, more than 20% detected once. CDR1 and CDR2 from the germline V gene are SGHAT and FQNNGV. The trim removed 1 base at V and 8 bases at J, leaving 9 bases unmatched. The CDR3 totals 17 residues. This clonotype was counted between two and nine times. What it binds is not known. The J gene is TRBJ2-1, the V gene TRBV11-2, with 12 nucleotides matching TRBD2. Sample: PBMCs. This TCR came from a human donor in good health (CMV status not recorded). Some clones in this sample may be carry-over from other donors' samples. The CDR3 DNA reads TGTGCCAGCAGCTTAGCTTTGATGACTAGCGGGAGAGATGAGCAGTTCTTC. It encodes CASSLALMTSGRDEQFF.